The T cell receptor beta chain under discussion was sequenced for a study of blood T cell repertoires in COVID-19. The wider study: Samples taken during acute and convalescent COVID-19 were collected in the United States, Italy and Spain.

Source study methods: Amplification of reference gene primers provided the estimated nucleated cell counts. Method: immunoSEQ multiplex PCR; TCRdb's copy keeps in-frame clones and lacks some. V, J and clone size reflect that table, while D and trimming were determined from the DNA. The table includes some 150,000 clones, approximately 80% detected once. No more than 2 weeks before study entry, exposed participants had met a case of COVID-19. CDR3 size: 15 residues. Deletions cut 6 bases from V and 3 bases from J, with 15 bases between. Germline V CDR1 and CDR2: SGHAT, FQNNGV. The specimen sequenced was PBMCs or T cells enriched from blood (not recorded which). V gene TRBV11-2 combines with J gene TRBJ2-1; tentative D call: TRBD1 (5 bases). The origin of this receptor is a woman between 18 and 29 years old who had been exposed to COVID-19. The CDR3 reads CASSRQPKGYNEQFF. The CDR3 nucleotides read TGTGCCAGCAGTAGACAGCCTAAGGGCTACAATGAGCAGTTCTTC.